The clone carrying this T cell receptor beta chain was observed a few times. Antigen: not known. CDR3 length: 16 residues. The junction had 4 bases not matched to a gene; V was cut back by 4 bases and J by 0 bases. The germline CDR1 and CDR2 sequences are SGHRS and YFSETQ. The data are from a study of early T cells in non-severe SARS-CoV-2 infection. Study as a whole: The input, bulk RNA from unsorted whole blood, was sequenced, and chains were unpaired.

Separate cDNA molecules each had unique molecular identifiers attached to them. MiXCR was run by TCRdb on the 5' RACE reads, yielding one entry per CDR3 protein. The sample comprises about 31,000 distinct CDR3 sequences, around 5% of which are singletons, and 20% to 25% rests with the top ten. Study results and limitations: Clonotype matching in VDJdb favored anti-spike CD8 responses and did not capture private and CD4 specificities.

This sequence joins TRBV5-1 and TRBJ2-6; 7 bases line up with TRBD2. Input material: whole blood. This TCR was sampled from an adult who was a healthcare worker with PCR-confirmed SARS-CoV-2 infection or an uninfected control (not recorded which). CDR3: CASSAGVSSGANVLTF. CDR3 bases: TGCGCCAGCAGCGCGGGGGTCTCCTCTGGGGCCAACGTCCTGACTTTC.